This T cell receptor beta chain was found in a study of cytomegalovirus exposure and HLA in healthy donors. Findings of the study overall: An analysis done earlier found most TCR beta V segments productive about 90% or about 30% of the time. Donor immune exposure was known only as CMV serostatus.

The CDR3 is 15 residues long. Germline V gives CDR1 SGHTA, CDR2 FQGTGA. Trimming left V 5 bases short and J 1 base short, with 13 bases between. Concerning this clone: Its matching antigen is unknown.

13 Jbeta primers and 60 Vbeta primers were used for the PCR. Libraries were prepared by immunoSEQ multiplex PCR; TCRdb keeps only in-frame clonotypes and omits some of them. The table records approximately 100,000 clones, 76% of them present only once. Sequenced material: PBMCs. The clonotype originates from a woman aged 40 to 49 in good health and CMV-seropositive. The V and J genes are TRBV7-3 and TRBJ2-3, with D perhaps matching TRBD1 (6 bases). The CDR3 here is CASSLNRVGTDTQYF. The CDR3 DNA sequence: TGTGCCAGCAGCCTGAACAGGGTTGGCACAGATACGCAGTATTTT. Supplemented by reference TRBV7-3 and TRBJ2-3, the full variable domain reads GAGVSQTPSNKVTEKGKYVELRCDPISGHTALYWYRQSLGQGPEFLIYFQGTGAADDSGLPNDRFFAVRPEGSVSTLKIQRTERGDSAVYLCASSLNRVGTDTQYFGPGTRLTVL.